The source of this T cell receptor (beta chain) is a study of blood T cell repertoires in COVID-19. V was shortened by 0 bases and J by 1 base, with 4 bases between the two germline ends. Per the germline V gene, CDR1 is SGDLS and CDR2 is YYNGEE. The CDR3 spans 13 residues. TCRdb's table, derived via immunoSEQ multiplex PCR, lists solely in-frame clones and lacks some. The repertoire holds 200,000 to 250,000 clones, 85% seen once, with about 2.5% in the top ten. V is TRBV9 and J is TRBJ1-2; D unclear. The receptor was isolated from a woman in her seventies with COVID-19, enrolled during active disease. The sample was peripheral blood. The CDR3 nucleotides read TGTGCCAGCAGCGTAGCCAGTAACTATGGCTACACCTTC. It specifies CASSVASNYGYTF.